A single sample is the source of the 5 T cell receptor beta chains below, sequenced in a study of control samples from healthy donors and cancer patients. Sequenced by immunoSEQ multiplex PCR; TCRdb stores in-frame clones only, minus some. The sample holds about 65,000 clones, approximately 90% seen once. The sequenced sample consisted of PBMCs. The receptors derive from a woman in her forties or fifties with colorectal cancer.

This clone was seen just once. This rearrangement joins TRBV27 to TRBJ1-4; D gene ambiguous. The CDR3 loop spans 14 amino acids. Germline CDR1 reads MNHEY; CDR2 reads SMNVEV (reference sequence). Trimming pared 3 bases from V and 5 bases from J, leaving 10 bases between. The DNA of the CDR3 is TGTGCCAGCAGTTTCTCGCAGGAGAATGAAAAACTGTTTTTT. This translates into CASSFSQENEKLFF.

This clone has only one observation. The chain recombines TRBV5-1 with TRBJ1-3, with D possibly TRBD1 on 6 matching bases. CDR3 length: 15 amino acids. V was trimmed by 2 bases and J by 0 bases, leaving 9 bases between them. Germline-derived CDR1 and CDR2 are SGHRS and YFSETQ. The CDR3 is CASSFTGSSGNTIYF. For the CDR3, the DNA is TGCGCCAGCAGCTTTACAGGGTCCTCTGGAAACACCATATATTTT.

The chain has TRBV27 and TRBJ2-7; D is unresolved. The CDR3 sequence is 15 residues long. Trimming stripped 8 bases from V and 0 bases from J, with 17 bases between. Germline V CDR1 and CDR2: MNHEY, SMNVEV (reference sequence). Here the CDR3 DNA reads TGTGCCAGCCCCCACCATAGGTCAGTCTCCTACGAGCAGTACTTC. Encoded protein: CASPHHRSVSYEQYF.

In DNA form, the CDR3 reads TGTGCCAGCAGCTTAGATGGGACAGGGGACGAGCAGTACTTC. Translated, it gives CASSLDGTGDEQYF. The rearrangement links TRBV11-3 to TRBJ2-7, with 10 bases identical to TRBD1. J gave up 5 bases and V 0 bases, and 1 base lay outside the gene matches. Germline-derived CDR1 and CDR2 are SGHNT and YENEEA. The CDR3 has 14 amino acids.

The chain has TRBV2 and TRBJ2-6; D may be TRBD1 or TRBD2 (6 bases each). CDR3 length: 14 residues. The ends were cut back, 6 bases at V and 2 bases at J, with 8 bases in the middle. CDR1 is SNHLY, CDR2 FYNNEI, per germline. The DNA for the CDR3 is TGTGCCAGCAGGAGGGGGGCTGGGGCCAACGTCCTGACTTTC. This encodes CASRRGAGANVLTF. The full variable domain, rest sourced from reference TRBV2 and TRBJ2-6, is EPEVTQTPSHQVTQMGQEVILRCVPISNHLYFYWYRQILGQKVEFLVSFYNNEISEKSEIFDDQFSVERPDGSNFTLKIRSTKLEDSAMYFCASRRGAGANVLTFGAGSRLTVL.